Following are 30 T cell receptor beta chains from one sample sequenced in a study of blood T cell repertoires in COVID-19. Sequencing used immunoSEQ multiplex PCR; TCRdb keeps in-frame clones, though not all of them. The sample lists 95,000 to 150,000 clones; 84% were seen once. Sequenced material: PBMCs or T cells enriched from blood (not recorded which). The receptor set was obtained from a woman aged 30 to 39 who had recovered from COVID-19.

J is TRBJ1-6 and V is TRBV30; 7 bases agree with TRBD1. Germline V gene lookup returns CDR1 GTSNPN and CDR2 SVGIG (reference sequence). With 5 bases clipped from V and 6 bases from J, the junction kept 10 bases outside the gene matches. The CDR3 extends over 15 amino acids. Here the CDR3 reads CAWAQGMVRNSPLHF. The CDR3 region has the DNA TGTGCCTGGGCACAGGGGATGGTGCGTAATTCACCCCTCCACTTT.

The V gene is TRBV24-1, the J gene TRBJ2-1, with a possible D match to TRBD2 (6 bases). Germline V CDR1 and CDR2: KGHDR, SFDVKD. This CDR3 spans 16 amino acids. V lost 0 bases, J lost 3 bases, and 11 bases lay in between. The CDR3 spells CATSDLNSGNYNEQFF. CDR3 nucleotides: TGTGCCACCAGTGATTTGAATAGCGGAAACTACAATGAGCAGTTCTTC.

This chain links TRBV6-2 or TRBV6-3 with TRBJ1-5; 7 bases line up with TRBD1. V lost 0 bases to trimming and J lost 6 bases; unmatched junction nucleotides: 5. CDR3 length: 15 amino acids. Germline CDR1 MNHEY, CDR2 SVGEGT. The CDR3 loop is CASSYSGTVGQPQHF. The CDR3 coding sequence is TGTGCCAGCAGTTACTCAGGGACAGTTGGTCAGCCCCAGCATTTT.

This chain links TRBV29-1 with TRBJ2-1; TRBD2 aligns across 9 bases. CDR3 length: 18 amino acids. Germline loops: CDR1 SQVTM, CDR2 ANQGSEA. V lost 2 bases, J lost 2 bases, and 13 bases stayed unmatched. The CDR3 is CSVERLAGSVGAYNEQFF. The CDR3 DNA reads as TGCAGCGTTGAACGCCTAGCGGGGAGTGTGGGGGCCTACAATGAGCAGTTCTTC.

The V gene is TRBV18, the J gene TRBJ1-5; tentative D call: TRBD1 (5 bases). This CDR3 is built from 14 residues. V lost 3 bases to trimming and J lost 5 bases, with 11 bases between them. Germline V lookup: CDR1 KGHSH, CDR2 LQKENI. CDR3 region: CASSPRQGDQPQHF. Here the CDR3 DNA reads TGTGCCAGCTCACCGCGGCAGGGTGATCAGCCCCAGCATTTT.

The J gene is TRBJ1-2, the V gene TRBV2, with 8 bases fitting TRBD1. V was pared by 6 bases and J by 5 bases, with 14 bases of the junction left unmatched. The CDR3 runs 16 residues. Germline-derived CDR1 and CDR2 are SNHLY and FYNNEI. CDR3 region: CASSASWTGIGYGYTF. CDR3 nucleotide sequence: TGTGCCAGCAGCGCTTCGTGGACAGGGATAGGGTATGGCTACACCTTC.

The chain couples TRBV4-2 to TRBJ1-5; a weak D match, TRBD1 (5 bases). The CDR3 spans 15 residues. Germline V CDR1 and CDR2: LGHNA, YNFKEQ. Trimming stripped 2 bases from V and 2 bases from J, with 10 bases between. In nucleotides, the CDR3 is TGTGCCAGCAGCCAACAAACACAGGGCAATCAGCCCCAGCATTTT. This gives the protein CASSQQTQGNQPQHF.

The chain carries TRBV6-4 and TRBJ2-4, with 10 bases that match TRBD1. From germline, CDR1 is MRHNA and CDR2 SNTAGT. The J segment lost 3 bases and the V segment lost 4 bases, leaving 15 bases of the junction unmatched. The CDR3 is made up of 19 amino acids. The CDR3 sequence is CASSVRTGGLQAHKNIQYF. The CDR3, as DNA: TGTGCCAGCAGTGTGAGGACAGGGGGTCTACAAGCCCACAAAAACATTCAGTACTTC.

The rearrangement joins TRBV25-1 to TRBJ2-7; a possible D gene is TRBD1 (6 bases). CDR3 length: 15 amino acids. Germline CDR1 reads MGHDK; CDR2 reads SYGVNS. Trimming stripped 7 bases from V and 2 bases from J, with 18 bases between. Written as DNA, the CDR3 is TGTGCCAGCACCGAGGGGCGACAGGACCCCTACGAGCAGTACTTC. Protein sequence: CASTEGRQDPYEQYF.

The chain employs TRBV5-5 and TRBJ1-5; 7 bases align to TRBD1. Trimming took 4 bases from V and 4 from J; bases not matched to a gene: 8. Germline-derived CDR1 and CDR2 are SGHKS and YYEKEE (reference sequence). CDR3 length: 15 amino acids. The CDR3: CASSPAGGFNQPQHF. The CDR3 DNA follows: TGTGCCAGCAGCCCCGCAGGGGGGTTTAATCAGCCCCAGCATTTT.

This clone occurred once. V is TRBV18 and J is TRBJ2-1; D possibly corresponds to TRBD2 (6 bases). In germline, CDR1 is KGHSH, CDR2 LQKENI. V lost 0 bases to trimming and J lost 8 bases, with 8 bases between them. The CDR3 totals 13 residues. The CDR3 coding sequence is TGTGCCAGCTCACCACCAAGCGGGCATGAGCAGTTCTTC. Translating it yields CASSPPSGHEQFF.

This clone was seen a single time. J is TRBJ2-3 and V is TRBV7-8; 14 nucleotides agree with TRBD2. V lost 4 bases to trimming and J lost 4 bases; unmatched junction nucleotides: 7. Germline values: CDR1 SGHVS, CDR2 FQNEAQ. CDR3 length equals 17 residues. This CDR3 reads CASSSPRLAGGADTQYF. CDR3 nucleotides: TGTGCCAGCAGCTCCCCCCGACTAGCGGGAGGGGCAGATACGCAGTATTTT.

The CDR3 here is CASSLAGGRADTQYF. The CDR3 coding sequence is TGTGCCAGCAGCTTAGCGGGAGGGCGTGCAGATACGCAGTATTTT. V and J are TRBV7-3 and TRBJ2-3; 9 positions match TRBD2. CDR1 and CDR2 from the germline V gene are SGHTA and FQGTGA. The V gene end was trimmed by 2 bases and the J gene end by 4 bases; junction bases not matched to a gene: 4. This CDR3 comprises 15 residues.

This clone was picked up one time. The CDR3 loop is CASSTGTSVYKQYF. CDR3 DNA: TGTGCCAGCAGTACCGGGACTAGCGTTTACAAGCAGTACTTC. The chain has TRBV28 and TRBJ2-7, with TRBD2 matching over 10 bases. CDR1 and CDR2 (germline): MDHEN, SYDVKM. The CDR3 runs 14 residues. V shed 5 bases, J shed 8 bases, and the junction held 9 bases outside the gene matches.

The rearrangement uses TRBV6-2 or TRBV6-3 and TRBJ2-2; a possible D gene is TRBD1 (8 bases). In germline, CDR1 is MNHEY, CDR2 SVGEGT. This CDR3 is built from 15 residues. V dropped 4 bases and J dropped 5 bases, with 14 bases sitting between them. CDR3 in DNA: TGTGCCAGCAGTTGGGGAGGGACAGGTACCGGGGAGCTGTTTTTT. Translation: CASSWGGTGTGELFF.

The J gene is TRBJ2-1, the V gene TRBV19, with D possibly TRBD2 on 6 matching bases. Trimming cost V 3 bases and J 8 bases, with 11 bases left between them. The germline V gene has CDR1 LNHDA and CDR2 SQIVND (reference sequence). This CDR3 has 13 residues. CDR3 in DNA: TGTGCCAGTAGTATCGGACTATTCTATGAGCAGTTCTTC. Translation: CASSIGLFYEQFF.

This clone occurred many times. Additional DNA sequences in this sample encode the identical CDR3. V usage is TRBV4-3 and J usage is TRBJ1-2, with D possibly matching TRBD1 (5 bases). Germline CDR1 LGHNA, CDR2 YSLEER. The CDR3 extends over 15 amino acids. Trimming took 0 bases from V and 2 from J, leaving 10 bases between them. The CDR3 DNA reads TGCGCCAGCAGCCAAGAGCTGCAGGGCAACTATGGCTACACCTTC. It specifies CASSQELQGNYGYTF.

The V call is TRBV19, the J call TRBJ1-2; 7 nucleotides align to TRBD1. The length of the CDR3 is 15 residues. V was pared by 7 bases and J by 0 bases, with 8 bases of the junction left unmatched. In germline, CDR1 is LNHDA, CDR2 SQIVND (reference sequence). The CDR3 DNA is TGTGCCAGTAACCCAAGACAGGGAGCTAACTATGGCTACACCTTC. This codes for CASNPRQGANYGYTF. The whole variable domain, remainder taken from reference TRBV19 and TRBJ1-2, is DGGITQSPKYLFRKEGQNVTLSCEQNLNHDAMYWYRQDPGQGLRLIYYSQIVNDFQKGDIAEGYSVSREKKESFPLTVTSAQKNPTAFYLCASNPRQGANYGYTFGSGTRLTVV.

The V call is TRBV27, the J call TRBJ1-5, with 9 nucleotides matching TRBD1. The CDR3 sequence is 14 residues long. CDR1 is MNHEY, CDR2 SMNVEV, per germline (reference sequence). Trimming at V came to 5 bases and at J to 9 bases, leaving 8 bases not matched to a gene. CDR3 amino acids: CASSANRGLGPQHF. In DNA form, the CDR3 reads TGTGCCAGCAGTGCAAACAGGGGGCTCGGGCCCCAGCATTTT.

The J gene is TRBJ2-5, the V gene TRBV15, with D maybe TRBD2 (5 bases). The CDR3 is 12 amino acids. CDR1 and CDR2 from the germline V gene are LNHNV and YYDKDF (reference sequence). V was clipped by 2 bases and J by 5 bases, with 6 bases between them. This CDR3 reads CATSRIAETQYF. The CDR3 coding sequence is TGTGCCACCAGCAGAATAGCGGAGACCCAGTACTTC.

This clone came up a few times. The CDR3: CASSLGTGGVSPLHF. The CDR3 bases are TGTGCCAGCAGTTTAGGGACAGGGGGCGTTTCACCCCTCCACTTT. The chain joins TRBV28 to TRBJ1-6; 12 nucleotides align to TRBD1. With 2 bases clipped from V and 9 bases from J, the junction kept 2 bases outside the gene matches. The CDR3 runs to 15 residues. CDR1 is MDHEN and CDR2 is SYDVKM in the germline V gene.

The chain combines TRBV5-4 with TRBJ1-1; D possibly corresponds to TRBD1 (6 bases). Germline CDR1 and CDR2: SGHNT and YYREEE (reference sequence). V dropped 6 bases and J dropped 4 bases, with 19 bases sitting between them. CDR3 length equals 15 residues. The CDR3: CASKPYGGSGTEAFF. As DNA, the CDR3 is TGTGCCAGCAAGCCGTATGGGGGCTCGGGCACTGAAGCTTTCTTT.

A remark on this clone: Other DNA sequences in this specimen translate into the identical CDR3. The chain is built from TRBV9 and TRBJ2-3, with 9 positions matching TRBD2. The CDR3 spans 15 residues. The J segment lost 2 bases and the V segment lost 2 bases, leaving 3 bases of the junction unmatched. Germline CDR1 reads SGDLS; CDR2 reads YYNGEE. The CDR3 sequence is CASSVGLANTDTQYF. The CDR3 DNA follows: TGTGCCAGCAGCGTCGGACTAGCGAACACAGATACGCAGTATTTT.

This clone was detected only a few times. The chain links TRBV6-4 to TRBJ2-1, with D unclear. With 10 bases removed from V and 0 bases from J, the gap between germline ends came to 13 bases. The CDR3 length is 14 residues. Germline V CDR1 and CDR2: MRHNA, SNTAGT. The CDR3 protein is CATRPEASYNEQFF. CDR3 coding DNA: TGTGCCACCCGGCCAGAGGCCTCCTACAATGAGCAGTTCTTC.

This rearrangement joins TRBV27 to TRBJ1-2; D might be TRBD1 (5 bases). Germline-derived CDR1 and CDR2 are MNHEY and SMNVEV (reference sequence). The V and J ends lost 3 bases and 4 bases respectively, with 18 bases between them. The CDR3 covers 16 residues. CDR3: CASSFRGGGTGYGYTF. As DNA, the CDR3 is TGTGCCAGCAGTTTTCGGGGCGGGGGGACTGGCTATGGCTACACCTTC.

This chain connects TRBV5-5 to TRBJ2-2; TRBD1 might be the D (6 bases). Trimming removed 4 bases from V and 7 bases from J, with 14 bases in between. CDR3 length: 14 residues. Looked up from germline, CDR1 is SGHKS and CDR2 is YYEKEE (reference sequence). The DNA for the CDR3 is TGTGCCAGCAGCGTTACAGGGTACAGCGGGGAGCTGTTTTTT. Its translation: CASSVTGYSGELFF.

The CDR3 region has the DNA TGTGCCAGCAGTTTCAGGCTAGCGGGAGGAGGTTTGAACACCGGGGAGCTGTTTTTT. It specifies CASSFRLAGGGLNTGELFF. The chain couples TRBV27 to TRBJ2-2, with TRBD2 identical over 11 bases. This CDR3 has 19 residues. With V trimmed by 3 bases and J by 1 base, 10 bases remained unmatched. Germline V lookup: CDR1 MNHEY, CDR2 SMNVEV (reference sequence).

The J gene is TRBJ2-1, the V gene TRBV4-2; D ambiguous. Per the germline V gene, CDR1 is LGHNA and CDR2 is YNFKEQ. The ends were cut back, 0 bases at V and 5 bases at J, with 11 bases in the middle. This CDR3 is built from 15 residues. DNA of the CDR3: TGTGCCAGCAGCCAAGACCCGCGTGTAGACAATGAGCAGTTCTTC. Protein: CASSQDPRVDNEQFF.

The chain joins TRBV12-3 or TRBV12-4 to TRBJ2-7; possible D gene TRBD2, 5 bases. This CDR3 contains 11 residues. V lost 7 bases, J lost 5 bases, and 9 bases lay in between. The CDR3 here is CASKLGNEQYF. Here the CDR3 DNA reads TGTGCCAGCAAACTAGGAAACGAGCAGTACTTC.

The chain has TRBV7-2 and TRBJ1-2; 7 positions match TRBD1. Germline values: CDR1 SGHTA, CDR2 FQGNSA. The V segment lost 2 bases and the J segment 7 bases; nucleotides outside the gene matches: 7. The CDR3 is 14 residues long. The CDR3 sequence is CASSLPDRTVGYTF. The DNA for the CDR3 is TGTGCCAGCAGCTTACCGGACAGGACGGTTGGCTACACCTTC.